A selection of T cell receptor beta chains follows, all from one sample in a study of T-cell memory formation after mild COVID-19. TCRdb used MiXCR to reprocess the 5' RACE reads, holding one entry per CDR3 protein. The profile covers under 300,000 distinct CDR3 sequences, with roughly 17% appearing a single time and roughly 24% taken by the ten largest. Sequencing was done on a sample of PBMCs or a T cell subset sorted from them (not recorded which). The receptors originated from a young man who had mild COVID-19 (a few samples of this study predate the infection). Cell type and time point are not known. Both conserved end residues are part of each CDR3. Each record gives: CDR3 DNA, CDR3 protein, J gene, D gene, clone size, V gene. D genes are given only for firm matches. The size entry is marked missing in some rows and otherwise reads once, few, many or a size class.

cdr3_nt: TGTGCCACCATTGCGGGGGGGCCGGAGAATGAGCAGTTCTTC; cdr3_aa: CATIAGGPENEQFF; j_call: TRBJ2-1; d_call: TRBD2; clone_size: .; v_call: TRBV12-3/TRBV12-4
cdr3_nt: TGTGCCAGCAGCGGGGGGACTAGCGGTAAGCAGTTCTTC; cdr3_aa: CASSGGTSGKQFF; j_call: TRBJ2-1; d_call: TRBD2; clone_size: .; v_call: TRBV7-9
cdr3_nt: TGTGCCAGCCACAGGAGCAATCAGCCCCAGCATTTT; cdr3_aa: CASHRSNQPQHF; j_call: TRBJ1-5; d_call: .; clone_size: .; v_call: TRBV19
cdr3_nt: TGCGCCAGCAGCTTTGGGACGAACACCGGGGAGCTGTTTTTT; cdr3_aa: CASSFGTNTGELFF; j_call: TRBJ2-2; d_call: .; clone_size: few; v_call: TRBV5-1
cdr3_nt: TGTGCCAGCAGCTCTCTCCCGGACAGGGGGAATGAGCAGTTCTTC; cdr3_aa: CASSSLPDRGNEQFF; j_call: TRBJ2-1; d_call: TRBD1; clone_size: few; v_call: TRBV7-9
cdr3_nt: TGTGCCAGCAGCCCGCAGGGGCACCAAGAAGAGACCCAGTACTTC; cdr3_aa: CASSPQGHQEETQYF; j_call: TRBJ2-5; d_call: .; clone_size: .; v_call: TRBV11-1
cdr3_nt: TGTGCCAGCAATAATCCGGGACAGGGGGCCACTGAAGCTTTCTTT; cdr3_aa: CASNNPGQGATEAFF; j_call: TRBJ1-1; d_call: TRBD1; clone_size: many; v_call: TRBV12-3/TRBV12-4
cdr3_nt: TGCAGTGCTAGCAGGGGTCGCACAGATACGCAGTATTTT; cdr3_aa: CSASRGRTDTQYF; j_call: TRBJ2-3; d_call: .; clone_size: .; v_call: TRBV20-1
cdr3_nt: TGTGCCAGCAGTTGGGGGGGCTATGAGCAGTTCTTC; cdr3_aa: CASSWGGYEQFF; j_call: TRBJ2-1; d_call: .; clone_size: few; v_call: TRBV6-2/TRBV6-3
cdr3_nt: TGCGCCAGCAGCTTTTCGGCTATAAACTATGGCTACACCTTC; cdr3_aa: CASSFSAINYGYTF; j_call: TRBJ1-2; d_call: .; clone_size: few; v_call: TRBV5-1
cdr3_nt: TGCGCCAGCAGCTGGGGACGGTGGGACGAGGAGCTGTTTTTT; cdr3_aa: CASSWGRWDEELFF; j_call: TRBJ2-2; d_call: .; clone_size: few; v_call: TRBV5-1
cdr3_nt: TGTGCTAGTGGTCCTTCCGCTAGCGGGGGGCCATACTCCTACGAGCAGTACTTC; cdr3_aa: CASGPSASGGPYSYEQYF; j_call: TRBJ2-7; d_call: TRBD2; clone_size: .; v_call: TRBV12-5
cdr3_nt: TGCAGTGCTAGAGAGGGTTCATCCTACAATGAGCAGTTCTTC; cdr3_aa: CSAREGSSYNEQFF; j_call: TRBJ2-1; d_call: .; clone_size: few; v_call: TRBV20-1
cdr3_nt: TGTGCCAGCAGCTCCTACGGCGGACACAATGAGCAGTTCTTC; cdr3_aa: CASSSYGGHNEQFF; j_call: TRBJ2-1; d_call: .; clone_size: .; v_call: TRBV7-2
cdr3_nt: TGTGCCAGCAGCTTAGTCACATTGTCCCCGGACTACGAGCAGTACTTC; cdr3_aa: CASSLVTLSPDYEQYF; j_call: TRBJ2-7; d_call: .; clone_size: .; v_call: TRBV7-9
cdr3_nt: TGTGCCAGCAGCGTAGGCCTAGCGGGGGGGCTTTTCTACAATGAGCAGTTCTTC; cdr3_aa: CASSVGLAGGLFYNEQFF; j_call: TRBJ2-1; d_call: TRBD2; clone_size: few; v_call: TRBV9
cdr3_nt: TGTGCCAGCTCAAAGGATGGAGTCCTATCCTACGAGCAGTACTTC; cdr3_aa: CASSKDGVLSYEQYF; j_call: TRBJ2-7; d_call: .; clone_size: few; v_call: TRBV18
cdr3_nt: TGTGCCAGCAGCTTATTCGGAGTCTCTGGAAACACCATATATTTT; cdr3_aa: CASSLFGVSGNTIYF; j_call: TRBJ1-3; d_call: .; clone_size: few; v_call: TRBV5-4
cdr3_nt: TGCGCCAGCAGTCGCCTCGACAGATCCTACGAGCAGTACTTC; cdr3_aa: CASSRLDRSYEQYF; j_call: TRBJ2-7; d_call: .; clone_size: .; v_call: TRBV4-3
cdr3_nt: TGTGCCAGCAGGGGGCCATTGGGCACTGAAGCTTTCTTT; cdr3_aa: CASRGPLGTEAFF; j_call: TRBJ1-1; d_call: .; clone_size: .; v_call: TRBV6-1
cdr3_nt: TGTGCCACCAGCAGAGATAGGTGGACAGGGGAGGATGAAAAACTGTTTTTT; cdr3_aa: CATSRDRWTGEDEKLFF; j_call: TRBJ1-4; d_call: TRBD1; clone_size: few; v_call: TRBV15
cdr3_nt: TGCGCCAGCAGTCCAGGGACGGGGATGGGTTTCTTT; cdr3_aa: CASSPGTGMGFF; j_call: TRBJ1-1; d_call: .; clone_size: .; v_call: TRBV10-2
cdr3_nt: TGTGCCAGCAGCCAAACCGGGACGCCCTATGGTGGCTACACCTTC; cdr3_aa: CASSQTGTPYGGYTF; j_call: TRBJ1-2; d_call: .; clone_size: .; v_call: TRBV6-6
cdr3_nt: TGTGCCAGCAGCTTAGGTCCGTCAGTGTATGGCTACACCTTC; cdr3_aa: CASSLGPSVYGYTF; j_call: TRBJ1-2; d_call: .; clone_size: .; v_call: TRBV7-8
cdr3_nt: TGTGCCAGCAGTGACAAGACAGGGGGCCCCGGGGAGCTGTTTTTT; cdr3_aa: CASSDKTGGPGELFF; j_call: TRBJ2-2; d_call: TRBD1; clone_size: few; v_call: TRBV6-4
cdr3_nt: TGTGCCAGCACAACTTGGGGCACTGAAGCTTTCTTT; cdr3_aa: CASTTWGTEAFF; j_call: TRBJ1-1; d_call: .; clone_size: .; v_call: TRBV6-6
cdr3_nt: TGTGCCACCAGCCCGCGAGGGACTAATGAAAAACTGTTTTTT; cdr3_aa: CATSPRGTNEKLFF; j_call: TRBJ1-4; d_call: .; clone_size: few; v_call: TRBV15
cdr3_nt: TGCGCCAGCAGCTTGAGACGACCGAACACCGGGGAGCTGTTTTTT; cdr3_aa: CASSLRRPNTGELFF; j_call: TRBJ2-2; d_call: .; clone_size: many; v_call: TRBV5-1
cdr3_nt: TGTGCCAGCAGCTTACAACAGGCTCCTGGCGAGCAGTACTTC; cdr3_aa: CASSLQQAPGEQYF; j_call: TRBJ2-7; d_call: .; clone_size: few; v_call: TRBV7-6
cdr3_nt: TGTGCCAGCAGCTTAGGGGGGAAGCCCCAGCATTTT; cdr3_aa: CASSLGGKPQHF; j_call: TRBJ1-5; d_call: .; clone_size: .; v_call: TRBV7-2
cdr3_nt: TGCGCCAGCAGCCAAGTGGGACAGGGGGGGTCACCCCTCCACTTT; cdr3_aa: CASSQVGQGGSPLHF; j_call: TRBJ1-6; d_call: TRBD1; clone_size: .; v_call: TRBV4-1
cdr3_nt: TGTGCCAGCAGTTTTCTAGTCGGCACAGATACGCAGTATTTT; cdr3_aa: CASSFLVGTDTQYF; j_call: TRBJ2-3; d_call: .; clone_size: .; v_call: TRBV6-2/TRBV6-3
cdr3_nt: TGCAGTGCTAGAGGGGTCCTAAATCAGCCCCAGCATTTT; cdr3_aa: CSARGVLNQPQHF; j_call: TRBJ1-5; d_call: .; clone_size: few; v_call: TRBV20-1
cdr3_nt: TGCGCCAGCAGCTTGGCCAACGTGGGGGAGACCCAGTACTTC; cdr3_aa: CASSLANVGETQYF; j_call: TRBJ2-5; d_call: .; clone_size: many; v_call: TRBV5-1
cdr3_nt: TGTGCCAGCAGTGGACGAGACAGGGTAATCCCCAATGTCGACAACGAGCAGTACTTC; cdr3_aa: CASSGRDRVIPNVDNEQYF; j_call: TRBJ2-7; d_call: TRBD1; clone_size: .; v_call: TRBV2